This entry lists 26 T cell receptor beta chains sequenced from one sample in a study of T cell responses to AZD1222 COVID-19 vaccine. TCRdb's copy holds only in-frame clones and misses some; the assay was immunoSEQ multiplex PCR. Of roughly 160,000 clones listed, roughly 86% were seen once; the top ten hold more than 5.5%. Sequencing was performed on peripheral blood, taken on day 0 of AZD1222 vaccination. These receptors all come from an adult in good health.

This chain connects TRBV27 to TRBJ1-5; 9 bases align to TRBD1. Germline-derived CDR1 and CDR2 are MNHEY and SMNVEV (reference sequence). J gave up 3 bases and V 6 bases, and 9 bases lay outside the gene matches. This CDR3 is 16 amino acids long. The CDR3 loop is CASREPGQGYNQPQHF. The CDR3 bases are TGTGCCAGCAGGGAACCGGGACAGGGATACAATCAGCCCCAGCATTTT.

The chain couples TRBV27 to TRBJ1-2, with a weak D call TRBD1 (5 bases). Germline values: CDR1 MNHEY, CDR2 SMNVEV (reference sequence). CDR3 length: 16 amino acids. Between the trimmed V and J ends, which lost 6 bases and 4 bases, there was a span of 21 bases. CDR3 region: CASSPDLTTGLYGYTF. CDR3 in DNA: TGTGCCAGCAGCCCCGATTTAACCACAGGCCTCTATGGCTACACCTTC.

This rearrangement joins TRBV7-2 to TRBJ2-5, with D uncertain. The germline gives CDR1 SGHTA, CDR2 FQGNSA. The CDR3 is 13 amino acids. The V and J ends lost 1 base and 5 bases respectively, with 8 bases between them. The CDR3 protein is CASSLVVMETQYF. DNA for the CDR3: TGTGCCAGCAGCTTAGTGGTAATGGAGACCCAGTACTTC.

The chain recombines TRBV5-5 with TRBJ2-5; D is ambiguous. Germline V gene sequence: CDR1 SGHKS, CDR2 YYEKEE (reference sequence). The CDR3 has 14 amino acids. Trimming took 6 bases from V and 6 from J, leaving 18 bases between them. CDR3 sequence reads: CASTSITTSKTQYF. The CDR3 nucleotides are TGTGCCAGCACATCCATTACCACGAGTAAGACCCAGTACTTC.

V and J are TRBV11-2 and TRBJ2-3; a weak D match, TRBD2 (7 bases). There are 16 residues in the CDR3. Germline V gene data show CDR1 as SGHAT and CDR2 as FQNNGV. The V and J ends lost 1 base and 0 bases respectively, with 11 bases between them. CDR3 loop: CASSLGRGRSTDTQYF. DNA for the CDR3: TGTGCCAGCAGCTTAGGGCGGGGGCGGAGCACAGATACGCAGTATTTT.

The CDR3 spells CASSKTGTLNTEAFF. CDR3 in DNA: TGTGCCAGTAGCAAAACCGGGACACTGAACACTGAAGCTTTCTTT. V gene TRBV19 combines with J gene TRBJ1-1; maybe TRBD1 (6 bases). Per the germline V gene, CDR1 is LNHDA and CDR2 is SQIVND (reference sequence). Trimming took 6 bases from V and 0 from J, leaving 14 bases between them. This CDR3 region has 15 residues.

This chain links TRBV27 with TRBJ2-3, with 8 bases matching TRBD2. V dropped 3 bases and J dropped 4; count of bases not matched to a gene: 3. CDR3 length: 14 residues. Germline-derived CDR1 and CDR2 are MNHEY and SMNVEV (reference sequence). CDR3 protein: CASSLLAGPDTQYF. The CDR3, as DNA: TGTGCCAGCAGTTTGCTAGCGGGCCCAGATACGCAGTATTTT.

The V gene is TRBV11-2, the J gene TRBJ1-1; tentative D call: TRBD1 (6 bases). V lost 3 bases and J 7 bases, leaving 15 bases between the germline ends. Germline V CDR1 and CDR2: SGHAT, FQNNGV. The CDR3 contains 14 residues. The CDR3 here is CASSFGARGLEAFF. As DNA, the CDR3 is TGTGCCAGCAGCTTTGGGGCCCGGGGGCTTGAAGCTTTCTTT.

The CDR3 coding sequence is TGTGCCAGCAGCCCGAACAGGGGTCCGGTGAACACTGAAGCTTTCTTT. Translated, it gives CASSPNRGPVNTEAFF. This chain connects TRBV7-9 to TRBJ1-1; 7 nucleotides line up with TRBD1. The V gene's germline CDR1 is SEHNR and CDR2 FQNEAQ (reference sequence). V lost 5 bases, J lost 0 bases, and 9 bases stayed unmatched. This CDR3 comprises 16 residues. The variable domain in full, with the rest retrieved from reference TRBV7-9 and TRBJ1-1, is DTGVSQNPRHKITKRGQNVTFRCDPISEHNRLYWYRQTLGQGPEFLTYFQNEAQLEKSRLLSDRFSAERPKGSFSTLEIQRTEQGDSAMYLCASSPNRGPVNTEAFFGQGTRLTVV.

V gene TRBV4-2 combines with J gene TRBJ2-7; TRBD2 matches at 8 bases. Trimming cost V 0 bases and J 4 bases; bases outside gene matches: 8. The length of the CDR3 is 16 residues. Looked up from germline, CDR1 is LGHNA and CDR2 is YNFKEQ. The CDR3 here is CASSQEGSGGGYEQYF. For the CDR3, the DNA is TGTGCCAGCAGCCAAGAGGGAAGCGGGGGCGGTTACGAGCAGTACTTC.

This rearrangement joins TRBV5-6 to TRBJ2-2; TRBD2 agrees at 9 bases. Trimming removed 0 bases from V and 1 base from J; junction bases left unmatched: 1. The CDR3 runs to 16 residues. Germline CDR1 SGHDT, CDR2 YYEEEE. The CDR3 loop reads CASSLELAGNTGELFF. CDR3 DNA: TGTGCCAGCAGCTTGGAACTAGCGGGGAACACCGGGGAGCTGTTTTTT. Drawing the rest from reference TRBV5-6 and TRBJ2-2, the complete variable domain is DAGVTQSPTHLIKTRGQQVTLRCSPKSGHDTVSWYQQALGQGPQFIFQYYEEEERQRGNFPDRFSGHQFPNYSSELNVNALLLGDSALYLCASSLELAGNTGELFFGEGSRLTVL.

The rearrangement joins TRBV28 to TRBJ2-1, with D possibly being TRBD1 or TRBD2 (5 bases each). Germline CDR1 is MDHEN and CDR2 is SYDVKM. V was trimmed by 1 base and J by 8 bases, leaving 15 bases between them. The CDR3 sequence is 15 residues long. The CDR3 bases are TGTGCCAGCAGTTTATCTTCGGGACGCCCCTATGAGCAGTTCTTC. Translated: CASSLSSGRPYEQFF.

There are a few counts of this clone. CDR3 coding DNA: TGTGCCACCAGCAGAGATCGGGGGGCGGACACTGAAGCTTTCTTT. It specifies CATSRDRGADTEAFF. This rearrangement joins TRBV15 to TRBJ1-1; TRBD1 might be the D (6 bases). There are 15 residues in the CDR3. Trimming left V 0 bases short and J 3 bases short, with 11 bases between. CDR1 and CDR2 (germline): LNHNV, YYDKDF (reference sequence).

This clone appeared once. This chain connects TRBV21-1 to TRBJ2-4; the table's TRBD2 call for D was not verified on the DNA. TRBV21-1 is noted as a pseudogene. This CDR3 is 18 amino acids long. The CDR3 sequence is CASSKAVREARAKNIQYF. CDR3 nucleotides: TGTGCCAGCAGCAAGGCGGTCCGTGAGGCCCGAGCCAAAAACATTCAGTACTTC.

Judged by abundance, this clone is medium-sized. V is TRBV6-1 and J is TRBJ2-2; D perhaps matches TRBD1 (5 bases). Deletions cut 2 bases from V and 1 base from J, with 8 bases between. CDR1 is MNHNS and CDR2 is SASEGT in the germline V gene. The CDR3 runs to 15 residues. This chain's CDR3 is CASSEFTGNTGELFF. For the CDR3, the DNA is TGTGCCAGCAGTGAATTTACAGGGAACACCGGGGAGCTGTTTTTT.

The chain uses TRBV9 and TRBJ2-7; 8 bases agree with TRBD2. The V and J ends lost 2 bases and 2 bases, in that order; junction bases with no gene match: 6. Germline V CDR1 and CDR2: SGDLS, YYNGEE. The CDR3 totals 15 residues. CDR3 DNA: TGTGCCAGCAGCGTCACGGGGGGGCCGGCCTACGAGCAGTACTTC. Its protein product is CASSVTGGPAYEQYF.

This chain uses TRBV28 with TRBJ1-1; D call uncertain. CDR3 size: 12 residues. Trimming cost V 3 bases and J 3 bases, with 5 bases left between them. Germline-derived CDR1 and CDR2 are MDHEN and SYDVKM. The CDR3 region is CASSFEYTEAFF. CDR3 sequence (DNA): TGTGCCAGCAGTTTTGAGTACACTGAAGCTTTCTTT. Full variable domain (outside the CDR3, taken from reference TRBV28 and TRBJ1-1): DVKVTQSSRYLVKRTGEKVFLECVQDMDHENMFWYRQDPGLGLRLIYFSYDVKMKEKGDIPEGYSVSREKKERFSLILESASTNQTSMYLCASSFEYTEAFFGQGTRLTVV.

The V call is TRBV6-5, the J call TRBJ2-2; 10 nucleotides line up with TRBD1. This CDR3 is 14 amino acids long. V shed 5 bases and J 6 bases; nucleotides not matched to a gene: 3. Germline V gives CDR1 MNHEY, CDR2 SVGAGI. Here the CDR3 reads CASSPGQGSGELFF. CDR3 nucleotides: TGTGCCAGCAGTCCGGGACAGGGGTCCGGGGAGCTGTTTTTT.

On this clone itself: At the DNA level, this CDR3 is encoded by other sequences in the same sample as well. The CDR3 DNA is TGTGCCAGTACGGGGGCTCGTGAGCAGTTCTTC. It codes for CASTGAREQFF. The chain employs TRBV19 and TRBJ2-1, with D possibly called TRBD1 or TRBD2 (6 bases each). CDR3 size: 11 residues. Between the trimmed V and J ends, which lost 7 bases and 9 bases, there was a span of 10 bases. The germline V gene encodes CDR1 LNHDA and CDR2 SQIVND (reference sequence).

The chain links TRBV7-9 to TRBJ1-4; unclear D gene. V lost 5 bases and J lost 1, with 17 bases in between. The CDR3 is made up of 17 amino acids. The V gene's germline CDR1 is SEHNR and CDR2 FQNEAQ (reference sequence). The CDR3 DNA reads as TGTGCCAGCAGCCCAGGAGCAGGAATGGGAACTAATGAAAAACTGTTTTTT. This gives the protein CASSPGAGMGTNEKLFF. The full variable domain, in which reference TRBV7-9 and TRBJ1-4 provide the parts outside the CDR3, is DTGVSQNPRHKITKRGQNVTFRCDPISEHNRLYWYRQTLGQGPEFLTYFQNEAQLEKSRLLSDRFSAERPKGSFSTLEIQRTEQGDSAMYLCASSPGAGMGTNEKLFFGSGTQLSVL.

The V and J genes are TRBV6-5 and TRBJ1-1, with D unclear. V gave up 4 bases and J gave up 1 base, with 10 bases separating them. The CDR3 has 14 residues. Germline lookup yields CDR1 MNHEY and CDR2 SVGAGI. The CDR3 nucleotides read TGTGCCAGCAGTTTGGGTCTCGGGAACACTGAAGCTTTCTTT. Protein product: CASSLGLGNTEAFF.

The V gene is TRBV4-1, the J gene TRBJ1-4, with D possibly being TRBD1 (5 bases). Between the trimmed V and J ends, which lost 4 bases and 8 bases, there was a span of 17 bases. The CDR3 is made up of 15 amino acids. The germline CDR1 and CDR2 sequences are MGHRA and YSYEKL. The chain's CDR3 is CASSLPGGTEEKLFF. In DNA, the CDR3 is TGCGCCAGCAGCCTCCCTGGTGGGACGGAGGAAAAACTGTTTTTT.

The genes are TRBV23-1 and TRBJ1-2; TRBD1 agrees at 7 bases. TRBV23-1 is marked as an open reading frame, function uncertain. The J segment lost 3 bases and the V segment lost 0 bases, leaving 16 bases of the junction unmatched. The CDR3 consists of 19 residues. The DNA of the CDR3 is TGCGCCAGCAGTCAATCTAATTTCCGATTGCAGGGGGACGACTATGGCTACACCTTC. Its translation is CASSQSNFRLQGDDYGYTF.

This chain links TRBV24-1 with TRBJ1-5; 9 positions match TRBD1. With V trimmed by 4 bases and J by 0 bases, 15 bases remained unmatched. This CDR3 is built from 20 residues. Germline V gene sequence: CDR1 KGHDR, CDR2 SFDVKD. The CDR3 loop is CATSDRTADRGDDSNQPQHF. DNA for the CDR3: TGTGCCACCAGTGACCGAACCGCGGACAGGGGAGATGATAGCAATCAGCCCCAGCATTTT.

A remark on this clone: In the same sample, other DNA sequences code for this CDR3. The chain is built from TRBV19 and TRBJ2-7; either TRBD1 or TRBD2 may fit D (5 bases each). V dropped 9 bases and J dropped 2 bases, with 14 bases sitting between them. The CDR3 runs 13 residues. The V gene's germline CDR1 is LNHDA and CDR2 SQIVND (reference sequence). CDR3 amino acids: CASSRDETYEQYF. The DNA for the CDR3 is TGTGCCAGCTCCCGGGACGAGACCTACGAGCAGTACTTC.

This sequence joins TRBV6-2 or TRBV6-3 and TRBJ1-5; possibly TRBD1 for D (6 bases). This CDR3 has 19 amino acids. Trimming took off 3 bases at V and 2 bases at J, with 23 bases between the two ends. CDR1 and CDR2 (germline): MNHEY, SVGEGT. The CDR3 coding sequence is TGTGCCAGCAGTTATTGGGGATCTGGGGGGGCTCAGGGCAATCAGCCCCAGCATTTT. Its translation: CASSYWGSGGAQGNQPQHF.